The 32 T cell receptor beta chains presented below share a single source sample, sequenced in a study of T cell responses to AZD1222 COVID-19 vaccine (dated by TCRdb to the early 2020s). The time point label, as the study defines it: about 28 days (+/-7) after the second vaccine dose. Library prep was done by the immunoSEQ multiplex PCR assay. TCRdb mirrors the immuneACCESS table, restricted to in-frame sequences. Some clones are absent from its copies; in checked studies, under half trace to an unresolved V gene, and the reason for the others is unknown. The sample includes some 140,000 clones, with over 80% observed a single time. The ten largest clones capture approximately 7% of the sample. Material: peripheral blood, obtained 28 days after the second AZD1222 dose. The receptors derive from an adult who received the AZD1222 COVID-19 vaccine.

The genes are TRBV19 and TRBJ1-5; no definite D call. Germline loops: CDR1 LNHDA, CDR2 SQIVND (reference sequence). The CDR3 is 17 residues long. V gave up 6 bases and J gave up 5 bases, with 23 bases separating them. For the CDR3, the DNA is TGTGCCAGTAGCGAGATTCCCAGGCTTGGGGTACATCAGCCCCAGCATTTT. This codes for CASSEIPRLGVHQPQHF.

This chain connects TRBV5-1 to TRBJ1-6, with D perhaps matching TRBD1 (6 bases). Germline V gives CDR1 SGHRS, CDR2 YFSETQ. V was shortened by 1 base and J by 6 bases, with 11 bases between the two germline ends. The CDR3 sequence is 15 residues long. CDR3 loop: CASSLYVDSNSPLHF. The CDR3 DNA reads TGCGCCAGCAGCTTGTATGTGGACAGTAATTCACCCCTCCACTTT.

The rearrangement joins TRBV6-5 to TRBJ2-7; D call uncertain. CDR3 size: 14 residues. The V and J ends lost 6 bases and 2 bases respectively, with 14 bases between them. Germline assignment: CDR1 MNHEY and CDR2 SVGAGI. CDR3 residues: CASRGYFGPYEQYF. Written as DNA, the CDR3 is TGTGCCAGCAGGGGCTATTTCGGCCCCTACGAGCAGTACTTC.

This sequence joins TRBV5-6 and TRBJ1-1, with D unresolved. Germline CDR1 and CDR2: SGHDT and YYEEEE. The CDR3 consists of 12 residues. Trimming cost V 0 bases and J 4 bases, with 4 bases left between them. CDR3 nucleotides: TGTGCCAGCAGCTTGGCATCCACTGAAGCTTTCTTT. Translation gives CASSLASTEAFF.

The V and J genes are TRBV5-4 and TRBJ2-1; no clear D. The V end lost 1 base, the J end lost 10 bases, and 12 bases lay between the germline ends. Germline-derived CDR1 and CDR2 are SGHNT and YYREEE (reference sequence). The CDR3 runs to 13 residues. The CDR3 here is CASSLSGLGEQFF. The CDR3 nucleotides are TGTGCCAGCAGCTTGTCGGGCCTCGGGGAGCAGTTCTTC. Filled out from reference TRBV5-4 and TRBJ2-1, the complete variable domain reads ETGVTQSPTHLIKTRGQQVTLRCSSQSGHNTVSWYQQALGQGPQFIFQYYREEENGRGNFPPRFSGLQFPNYSSELNVNALELDDSALYLCASSLSGLGEQFFGPGTRLTVL.

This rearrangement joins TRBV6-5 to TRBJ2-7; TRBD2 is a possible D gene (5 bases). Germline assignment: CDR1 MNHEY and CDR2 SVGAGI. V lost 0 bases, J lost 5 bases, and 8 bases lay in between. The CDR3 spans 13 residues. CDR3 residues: CASSYSIGNEQYF. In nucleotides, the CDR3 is TGTGCCAGCAGTTACTCGATCGGGAACGAGCAGTACTTC.

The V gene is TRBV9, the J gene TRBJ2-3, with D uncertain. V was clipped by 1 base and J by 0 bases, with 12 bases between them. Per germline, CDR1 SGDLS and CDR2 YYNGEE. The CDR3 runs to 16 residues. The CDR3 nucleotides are TGTGCCAGCAGCGTACTCGGTGGTCAAAGCACAGATACGCAGTATTTT. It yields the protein CASSVLGGQSTDTQYF. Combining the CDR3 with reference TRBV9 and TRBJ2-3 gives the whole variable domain DSGVTQTPKHLITATGQRVTLRCSPRSGDLSVYWYQQSLDQGLQFLIQYYNGEERAKGNILERFSAQQFPDLHSELNLSSLELGDSALYFCASSVLGGQSTDTQYFGPGTRLTVL.

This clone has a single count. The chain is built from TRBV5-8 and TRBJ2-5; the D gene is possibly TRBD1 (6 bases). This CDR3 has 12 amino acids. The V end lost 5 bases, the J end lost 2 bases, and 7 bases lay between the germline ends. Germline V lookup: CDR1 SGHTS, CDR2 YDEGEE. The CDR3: CASSTGQETQYF. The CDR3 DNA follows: TGTGCCAGCAGTACAGGGCAAGAGACCCAGTACTTC.

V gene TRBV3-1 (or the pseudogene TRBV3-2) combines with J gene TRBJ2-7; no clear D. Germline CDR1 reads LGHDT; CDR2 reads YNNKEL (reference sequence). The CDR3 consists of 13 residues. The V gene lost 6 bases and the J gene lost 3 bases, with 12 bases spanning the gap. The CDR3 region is CASSAGDVYEQYF. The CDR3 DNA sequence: TGTGCCAGCAGTGCAGGCGACGTCTACGAGCAGTACTTC.

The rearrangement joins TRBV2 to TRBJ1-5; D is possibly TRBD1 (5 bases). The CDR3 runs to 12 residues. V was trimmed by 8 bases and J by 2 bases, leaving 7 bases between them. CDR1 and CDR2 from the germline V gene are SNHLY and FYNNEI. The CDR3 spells CASGGGNQPQHF. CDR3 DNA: TGTGCCAGCGGGGGTGGCAATCAGCCCCAGCATTTT.

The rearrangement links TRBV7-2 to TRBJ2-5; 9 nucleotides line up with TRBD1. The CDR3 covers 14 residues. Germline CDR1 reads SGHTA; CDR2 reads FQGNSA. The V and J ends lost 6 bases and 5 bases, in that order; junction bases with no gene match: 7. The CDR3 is CASRPPGQGETQYF. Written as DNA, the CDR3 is TGTGCCAGCAGGCCTCCGGGACAGGGCGAGACCCAGTACTTC.

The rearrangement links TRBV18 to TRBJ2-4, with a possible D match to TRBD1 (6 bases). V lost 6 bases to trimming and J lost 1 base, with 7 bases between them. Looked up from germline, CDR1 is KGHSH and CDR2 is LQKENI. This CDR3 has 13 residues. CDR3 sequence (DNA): TGTGCCAGCTCGCAGGGGGCCAAAAACATTCAGTACTTC. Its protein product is CASSQGAKNIQYF.

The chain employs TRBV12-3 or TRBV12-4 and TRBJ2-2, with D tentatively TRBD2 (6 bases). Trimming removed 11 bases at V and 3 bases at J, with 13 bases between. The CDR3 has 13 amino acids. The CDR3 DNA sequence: TGTGCCGGGGAGGACACATACACCGGGGAGCTGTTTTTT. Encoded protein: CAGEDTYTGELFF.

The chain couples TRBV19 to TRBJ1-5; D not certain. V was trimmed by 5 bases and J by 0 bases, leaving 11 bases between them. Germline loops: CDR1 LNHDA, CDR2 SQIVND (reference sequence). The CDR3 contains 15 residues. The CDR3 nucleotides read TGTGCCAGTAGTTCAAGAACTTATAGCAATCAGCCCCAGCATTTT. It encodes CASSSRTYSNQPQHF.

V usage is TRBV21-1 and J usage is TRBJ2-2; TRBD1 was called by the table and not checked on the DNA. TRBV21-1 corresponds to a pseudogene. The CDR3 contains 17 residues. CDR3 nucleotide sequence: TGTGCCAGCAGCAGATTCGACAGGGCTCGATACACCGGGGAGCTGTTTTTT. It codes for CASSRFDRARYTGELFF.

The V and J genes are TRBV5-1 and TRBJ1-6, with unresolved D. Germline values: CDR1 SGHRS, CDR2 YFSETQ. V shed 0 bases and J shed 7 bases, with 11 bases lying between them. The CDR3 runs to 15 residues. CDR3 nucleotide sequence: TGCGCCAGCAGCTTGGTGGAGGACGGCAATTCACCCCTCCACTTT. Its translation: CASSLVEDGNSPLHF.

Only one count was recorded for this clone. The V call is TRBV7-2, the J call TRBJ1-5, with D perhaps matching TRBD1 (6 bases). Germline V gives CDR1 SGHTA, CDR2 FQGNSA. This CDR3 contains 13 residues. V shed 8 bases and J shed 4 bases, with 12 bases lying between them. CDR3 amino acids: CASRRTENQPQHF. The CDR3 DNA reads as TGTGCCAGCCGGAGGACAGAGAATCAGCCCCAGCATTTT.

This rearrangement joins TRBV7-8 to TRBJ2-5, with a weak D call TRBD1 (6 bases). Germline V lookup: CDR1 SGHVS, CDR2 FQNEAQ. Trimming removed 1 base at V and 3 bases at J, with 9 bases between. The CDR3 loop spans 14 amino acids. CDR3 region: CASSLEQGKETQYF. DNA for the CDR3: TGTGCCAGCAGCTTAGAACAGGGAAAAGAGACCCAGTACTTC.

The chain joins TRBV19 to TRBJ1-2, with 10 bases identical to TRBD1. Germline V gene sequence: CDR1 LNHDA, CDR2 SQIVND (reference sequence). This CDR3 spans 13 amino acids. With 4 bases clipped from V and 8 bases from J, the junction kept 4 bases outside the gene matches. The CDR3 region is CASSTGTGDGYTF. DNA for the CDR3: TGTGCCAGTAGTACCGGGACAGGGGACGGCTACACCTTC. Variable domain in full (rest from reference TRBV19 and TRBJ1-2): DGGITQSPKYLFRKEGQNVTLSCEQNLNHDAMYWYRQDPGQGLRLIYYSQIVNDFQKGDIAEGYSVSREKKESFPLTVTSAQKNPTAFYLCASSTGTGDGYTFGSGTRLTVV.

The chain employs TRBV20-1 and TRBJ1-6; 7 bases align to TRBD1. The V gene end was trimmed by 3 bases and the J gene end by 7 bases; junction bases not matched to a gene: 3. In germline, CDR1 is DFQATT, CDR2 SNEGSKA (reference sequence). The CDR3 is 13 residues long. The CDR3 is CSASGTDNSPLHF. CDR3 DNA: TGCAGTGCTAGTGGGACAGACAATTCACCCCTCCACTTT.

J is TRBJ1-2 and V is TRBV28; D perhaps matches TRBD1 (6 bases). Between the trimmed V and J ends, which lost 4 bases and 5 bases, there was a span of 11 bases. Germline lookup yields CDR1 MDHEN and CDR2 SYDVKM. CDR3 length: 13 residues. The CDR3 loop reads CASSSTGQYGYTF. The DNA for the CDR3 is TGTGCCAGCAGTTCGACAGGACAGTATGGCTACACCTTC.

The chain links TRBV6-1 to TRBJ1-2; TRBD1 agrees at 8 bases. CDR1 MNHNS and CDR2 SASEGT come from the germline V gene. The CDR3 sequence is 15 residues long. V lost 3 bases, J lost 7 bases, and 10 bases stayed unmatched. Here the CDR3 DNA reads TGTGCCAGCAGTGATAACCGAGGGACAGGTTTTGGCTACACCTTC. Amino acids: CASSDNRGTGFGYTF.

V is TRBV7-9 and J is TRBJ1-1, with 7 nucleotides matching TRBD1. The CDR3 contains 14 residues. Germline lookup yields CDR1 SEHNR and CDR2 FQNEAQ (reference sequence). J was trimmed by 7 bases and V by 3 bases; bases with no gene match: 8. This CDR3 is CASSLDRSTSEAFF. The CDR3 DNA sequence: TGTGCCAGCAGCTTGGACAGGAGTACGAGTGAAGCTTTCTTT.

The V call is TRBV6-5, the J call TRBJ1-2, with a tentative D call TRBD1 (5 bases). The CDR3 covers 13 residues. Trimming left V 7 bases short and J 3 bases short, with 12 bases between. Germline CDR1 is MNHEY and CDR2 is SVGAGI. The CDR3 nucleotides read TGTGCCAGCAAACAGACAGCCGACTATGGCTACACCTTC. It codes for CASKQTADYGYTF.

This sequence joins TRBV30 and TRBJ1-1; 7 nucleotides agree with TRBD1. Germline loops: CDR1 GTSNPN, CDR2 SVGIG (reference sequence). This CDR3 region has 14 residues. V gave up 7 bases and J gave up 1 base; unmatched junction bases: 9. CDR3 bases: TGTGCCTACCTCCGACAGGGTCAGAACACTGAAGCTTTCTTT. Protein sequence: CAYLRQGQNTEAFF.

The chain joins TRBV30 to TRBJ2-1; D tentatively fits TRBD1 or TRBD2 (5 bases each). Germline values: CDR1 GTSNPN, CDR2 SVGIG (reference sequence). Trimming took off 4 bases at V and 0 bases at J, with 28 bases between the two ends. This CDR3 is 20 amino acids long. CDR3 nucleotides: TGTGCCTGGAATTATCGTGGGGGTTTTGCGGCGGTTCGCTCCTACAATGAGCAGTTCTTC. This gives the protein CAWNYRGGFAAVRSYNEQFF.

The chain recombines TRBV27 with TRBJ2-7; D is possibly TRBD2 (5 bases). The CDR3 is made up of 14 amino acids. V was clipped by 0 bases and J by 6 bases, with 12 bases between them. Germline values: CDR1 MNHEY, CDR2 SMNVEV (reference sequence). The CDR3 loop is CASSLSSVGREQYF. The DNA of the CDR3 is TGTGCCAGCAGTTTATCTAGCGTAGGGCGCGAGCAGTACTTC.

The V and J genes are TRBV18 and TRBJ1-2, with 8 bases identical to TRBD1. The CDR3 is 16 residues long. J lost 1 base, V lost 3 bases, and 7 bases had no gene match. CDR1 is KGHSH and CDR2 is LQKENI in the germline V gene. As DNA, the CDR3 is TGTGCCAGCTCACCGGGACAGGCCACCCTTAACTATGGCTACACCTTC. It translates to CASSPGQATLNYGYTF.

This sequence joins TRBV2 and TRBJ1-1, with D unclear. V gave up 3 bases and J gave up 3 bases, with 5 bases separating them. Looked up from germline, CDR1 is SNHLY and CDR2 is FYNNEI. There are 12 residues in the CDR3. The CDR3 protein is CASSDQYTEAFF. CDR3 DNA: TGTGCCAGCAGTGACCAATACACTGAAGCTTTCTTT.

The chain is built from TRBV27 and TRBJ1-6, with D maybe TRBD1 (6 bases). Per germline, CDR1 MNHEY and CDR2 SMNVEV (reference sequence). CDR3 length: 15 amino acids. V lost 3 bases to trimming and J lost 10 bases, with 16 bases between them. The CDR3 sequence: CASSFVAGAGSPLHF. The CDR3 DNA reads TGTGCCAGCAGTTTTGTCGCAGGGGCTGGGTCACCCCTCCACTTT.

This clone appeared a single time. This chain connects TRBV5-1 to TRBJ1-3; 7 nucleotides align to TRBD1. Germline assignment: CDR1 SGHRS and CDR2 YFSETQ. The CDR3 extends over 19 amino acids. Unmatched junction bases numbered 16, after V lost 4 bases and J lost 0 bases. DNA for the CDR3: TGCGCCAGCAGCCCGGTGAGGACAGGACTGATAAGCTCTGGAAACACCATATATTTT. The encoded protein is CASSPVRTGLISSGNTIYF.

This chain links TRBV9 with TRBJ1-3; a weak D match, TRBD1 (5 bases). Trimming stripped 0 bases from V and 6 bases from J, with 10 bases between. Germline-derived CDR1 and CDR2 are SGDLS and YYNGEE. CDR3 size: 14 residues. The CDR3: CASSVDSRANTIYF. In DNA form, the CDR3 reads TGTGCCAGCAGCGTAGACTCCAGGGCAAACACCATATATTTT.